One sample yielded the 17 T cell receptor beta chains listed below, sequenced in a study of blood T cell repertoires in COVID-19 (dated by TCRdb to about 2020). Libraries came from the immunoSEQ multiplex PCR assay. The table comes from immuneACCESS by way of TCRdb, which keeps in-frame sequences with V and J called. Part of the clones is missing from these tables; in studies checked, under half for an unresolved V gene and the rest for unknown reasons. This sample is represented by under 200,000 clones; around 87% of them were singletons. Around 2.7% of the sample belongs to the ten largest clones. Sequencing was carried out using peripheral blood. These receptors were taken from a man in his forties with active or convalescent COVID-19.

V is TRBV18 and J is TRBJ2-1; D is possibly TRBD2 (7 bases). The ends were cut back, 5 bases at V and 2 bases at J, with 19 bases in the middle. The CDR3 loop spans 17 amino acids. CDR1 KGHSH and CDR2 LQKENI come from the germline V gene. The CDR3 loop is CASSTGLREGTYNEQFF. CDR3 nucleotide sequence: TGTGCCAGCTCAACAGGGTTGAGGGAGGGGACCTACAATGAGCAGTTCTTC.

The V gene is TRBV4-3, the J gene TRBJ2-5; D perhaps matches TRBD2 (5 bases). The CDR3 extends over 13 amino acids. The germline V and J ends were trimmed by 4 bases and 5 bases, with 11 bases remaining between them. Germline CDR1 is LGHNA and CDR2 is YSLEER. DNA for the CDR3: TGCGCCAGCAGCCCCGGGGAGAGGGAGACCCAGTACTTC. Translating gives CASSPGERETQYF.

The J gene is TRBJ1-3, the V gene TRBV4-1; TRBD1 might be the D (5 bases). Germline loops: CDR1 MGHRA, CDR2 YSYEKL. This CDR3 region has 16 residues. V was cut by 0 bases and J by 4 bases, with 13 bases left in between. CDR3 loop: CASSQERGLAGNTIYF. As DNA, the CDR3 is TGCGCCAGCAGCCAAGAGCGGGGGTTGGCCGGAAACACCATATATTTT.

The CDR3 sequence: CASRRLRALAYEQYF. The CDR3 nucleotides are TGTGCCAGCAGGAGACTTCGAGCCCTCGCCTACGAGCAGTACTTC. This chain links TRBV6-6 with TRBJ2-7; no definite D call. V was shortened by 6 bases and J by 2 bases, with 17 bases between the two germline ends. This CDR3 contains 15 residues. Germline CDR1 MNHNY, CDR2 SVGAGI (reference sequence).

The chain joins TRBV19 to TRBJ2-2; D might be TRBD2 (5 bases). Trimming shortened V by 4 bases and J by 5 bases, and 11 bases separated the two germline ends. This CDR3 has 14 amino acids. In germline, CDR1 is LNHDA, CDR2 SQIVND (reference sequence). The CDR3, as DNA: TGTGCCAGTAGTAAAGGAGAGGGTACCGGGGAGCTGTTTTTT. Translated, it gives CASSKGEGTGELFF.

The chain uses TRBV5-4 and TRBJ1-2, with TRBD1 as a possible D gene (5 bases). The germline V and J ends were trimmed by 1 base and 0 bases, with 7 bases remaining between them. The germline V gene encodes CDR1 SGHNT and CDR2 YYREEE (reference sequence). CDR3 size: 14 residues. The CDR3 bases are TGTGCCAGCAGCTTGAGACAGCCTAACTATGGCTACACCTTC. Translating gives CASSLRQPNYGYTF.

The chain couples TRBV6-5 to TRBJ2-6, with D hard to call. Germline values: CDR1 MNHEY, CDR2 SVGAGI. The CDR3 consists of 15 residues. V dropped 6 bases and J dropped 2 bases, with 11 bases sitting between them. The CDR3 loop reads CASRLPPPGANVLTF. In DNA, the CDR3 is TGTGCCAGCAGACTCCCCCCACCTGGGGCCAACGTCCTGACTTTC.

The rearrangement joins TRBV28 to TRBJ2-7; no clear D. V lost 4 bases, J lost 7 bases, and 8 bases lay in between. In germline, CDR1 is MDHEN, CDR2 SYDVKM. The CDR3 extends over 11 amino acids. The CDR3 sequence: CASSSPREQYF. In DNA, the CDR3 is TGTGCCAGCAGTTCCCCGCGTGAGCAGTACTTC.

This chain uses TRBV11-2 with TRBJ1-5, with a possible D match to TRBD1 (6 bases). V was shortened by 2 bases and J by 4 bases, with 9 bases between the two germline ends. Germline assignment: CDR1 SGHAT and CDR2 FQNNGV. The CDR3 spans 14 residues. CDR3 sequence (DNA): TGTGCCAGCAGCTTAAGGGGGGGAAATCAGCCCCAGCATTTT. It is translated as CASSLRGGNQPQHF.

The J gene is TRBJ1-1, the V gene TRBV6-6; perhaps TRBD1 as D (6 bases). V dropped 4 bases and J dropped 1 base, with 10 bases sitting between them. This CDR3 spans 14 amino acids. Germline CDR1 and CDR2: MNHNY and SVGAGI (reference sequence). DNA for the CDR3: TGTGCCAGCAGTTCCCCGACAGGGAACACTGAAGCTTTCTTT. Translated, it gives CASSSPTGNTEAFF.

This clone occurred once. The chain recombines TRBV6-5 with TRBJ2-7; 9 bases match TRBD1. Germline CDR1 is MNHEY and CDR2 is SVGAGI. The trim removed 1 base at V and 6 bases at J, leaving 10 bases unmatched. The CDR3 is made up of 16 amino acids. CDR3 nucleotides: TGTGCCAGCAGTTACTTGGCGGGACAGGGTTTAGGCGAGCAGTACTTC. Encoded protein: CASSYLAGQGLGEQYF.

The gene calls are TRBV4-3 and TRBJ2-7; D might be TRBD2 (5 bases). Germline V lookup: CDR1 LGHNA, CDR2 YSLEER. Trimming removed 0 bases from V and 5 bases from J, with 8 bases in between. The CDR3 is 13 residues long. CDR3 DNA: TGCGCCAGCAGCCAAGAGGGGAGACACGAGCAGTACTTC. Encoded protein: CASSQEGRHEQYF.

The V gene is TRBV6-2 or TRBV6-3, the J gene TRBJ2-2, with unresolved D. V dropped 2 bases and J dropped 3 bases, with 7 bases sitting between them. The germline V gene encodes CDR1 MNHEY and CDR2 SVGEGT. The CDR3 sequence is 14 residues long. The DNA for the CDR3 is TGTGCCAGCAGTTACGGAGAGGACACCGGGGAGCTGTTTTTT. Its translation: CASSYGEDTGELFF.

The table lists this clone with a count of one. This chain uses TRBV18 with TRBJ2-7; 7 bases map to TRBD1. CDR1 and CDR2 (germline): KGHSH, LQKENI. V dropped 6 bases and J dropped 2; count of bases not matched to a gene: 7. The CDR3 has 14 amino acids. CDR3 DNA: TGTGCCAGCTCCCCAGAACAGGGGACCTACGAGCAGTACTTC. Amino acids: CASSPEQGTYEQYF.

V is TRBV7-9 and J is TRBJ2-7; D may be TRBD1 (5 bases). V was cut by 4 bases and J by 4 bases, with 11 bases left in between. The CDR3 length is 13 residues. The V gene's germline CDR1 is SEHNR and CDR2 FQNEAQ (reference sequence). Here the CDR3 reads CASSYPQGYEQYF. The CDR3 DNA follows: TGTGCCAGCAGCTACCCCCAGGGATACGAGCAGTACTTC. The whole variable domain, filled in from reference TRBV7-9 and TRBJ2-7, reads DTGVSQNPRHKITKRGQNVTFRCDPISEHNRLYWYRQTLGQGPEFLTYFQNEAQLEKSRLLSDRFSAERPKGSFSTLEIQRTEQGDSAMYLCASSYPQGYEQYFGPGTRLTVT.

This chain links TRBV2 with TRBJ1-6; 10 bases map to TRBD1. The V and J ends lost 8 bases and 1 base, in that order; junction bases with no gene match: 8. The CDR3 has 17 residues. Looked up from germline, CDR1 is SNHLY and CDR2 is FYNNEI. Written as DNA, the CDR3 is TGTGCCAGCGGATATAGGACAGGGGGATCCTATAATTCACCCCTCCACTTT. Its translation: CASGYRTGGSYNSPLHF.

The V gene is TRBV29-1, the J gene TRBJ1-1, with a weak D call TRBD1 (5 bases). The CDR3 consists of 11 residues. The V end was cut by 7 bases, the J end by 4 bases, with 10 bases between. Per the germline V gene, CDR1 is SQVTM and CDR2 is ANQGSEA. The CDR3 nucleotides are TGCAGCGGCGGGGCGGGCACTGAAGCTTTCTTT. Translated, it gives CSGGAGTEAFF.